This record looks at one T cell receptor beta chain sequence and its context. Its antigen is not identified. CDR3 size: 15 residues. V dropped 5 bases and J dropped 6; count of bases not matched to a gene: 6. Germline V lookup: CDR1 SEHNR, CDR2 FQNEAQ (reference sequence). This record comes from a study of T cell repertoires in aging, cancer and after chemotherapy. Study-wide background: Six age groups, ranging from 30 or younger to 70 or older, included the donors. Study-wide points: Immunological memory after chemotherapy cannot be judged from the repertoire data. Healthy donors lost TCR diversity with age mainly through richness, cancer patients through richness and evenness. Untreated cancer patients had significantly lower blood TCR diversity than age-matched healthy donors.

TRB rearrangements spanning V, D and J were amplified using mixed TRB-A/B primers. TCRdb re-called the multiplex PCR reads through MiXCR, storing one row per CDR3 protein. Counted here are approximately 1,200 distinct CDR3 sequences, around 30% occurring once; the ten biggest clones make up under 35%. Amplification of TCR beta used genomic DNA extracted from peripheral blood. This TCR derives from a human donor with a solid tumor. The donor label of this sample is uncertain. The chain recombines TRBV7-9 with TRBJ1-6; 8 bases line up with TRBD1. The sample consisted of blood. CDR3 bases: TGTGCCAGCAGCCCCCAGGGGGCTTCTAATTCACCCCTCCACTTT. Translation: CASSPQGASNSPLHF.